A selection of T cell receptor beta chains follows, all from one sample in a study of neurological immune-mediated disorders. TCRdb called the 5' RACE reads again in MiXCR, with one record for every CDR3 protein. In the table there are tens of thousands of distinct CDR3 sequences, 3.4% of which are singletons. The sample consisted of PBMCs. The receptor set was obtained from a man aged 40-55 years with multiple sclerosis. Each CDR3 is given with its conserved first and last residue.

TRBV7-6	TRBJ2-2	16	CASSLVAGEDTGELFF
TRBV20-1	TRBJ1-2	13	CSAKKQGEYGYTF
TRBV12-3/TRBV12-4	TRBJ2-3	14	CASSKKEFTDTQYF
TRBV15	TRBJ2-2	16	CATSRDWQLNTGELFF
TRBV9	TRBJ1-3	16	CASSGGSVSSGNTIYF
TRBV21-1	TRBJ1-1	14	CASSPLQGNTEAFF
TRBV5-1	TRBJ2-3	15	CASSLTSGLTDTQYF
TRBV5-1	TRBJ2-3	15	CASSFGNRATDTQYF
TRBV5-1	TRBJ2-7	17	CASSLSPGSGDSYEQYF
TRBV18	TRBJ1-1	13	CASYPGPNTEAFF
TRBV6-5	TRBJ1-2	14	CASSYRDVGYGYTF
TRBV20-1	TRBJ2-7	12	CSARLDSYEQYF
TRBV6-6	TRBJ2-1	15	CASSYSSSGGYEQFF
TRBV2	TRBJ1-2	12	CARKGQSDGYTF
TRBV19	TRBJ1-3	13	CACGWNSGNTIYF
TRBV5-1	TRBJ1-1	14	CASSFYGGTAEAFF
TRBV11-2	TRBJ2-1	14	CASSPWTGGTEQFF
TRBV30	TRBJ2-7	14	CAWSEGTGDYEQYF
TRBV12-3/TRBV12-4	TRBJ2-5	14	CASSLAGGEEAQYF
TRBV20-1	TRBJ2-3	16	CSAREGSGRVRDTQYF
TRBV24-1	TRBJ2-7	16	CATSDPPGPSPYEQYF
TRBV5-5	TRBJ2-2	15	CASSLLTRNTGELFF
TRBV20-1	TRBJ1-2	12	CSARLGDYGYTF
TRBV29-1	TRBJ2-7	13	CSVKSQGTYEQYF
TRBV11-2	TRBJ1-1	14	CASRSPTREREAFF
TRBV24-1	TRBJ2-5	13	CATPGHSWETQYF
TRBV20-1	TRBJ2-7	16	CSARSGVGPREDEQYF
TRBV24-1	TRBJ2-1	16	CATSDFGDRGGNEQFF
TRBV7-3	TRBJ2-1	16	CASSPARSRTTNEQFF
TRBV7-9	TRBJ2-7	16	CASSSLAGGRAYEQYF
TRBV12-3/TRBV12-4	TRBJ2-5	15	CASSLGYAPRETQYF
TRBV28	TRBJ1-6	13	CASTEGVNSPLHF
TRBV20-1	TRBJ1-3	14	CSAKGQASGNTIYF
TRBV7-6	TRBJ2-3	16	CASSSERGRPTDTQYF
TRBV6-2/TRBV6-3	TRBJ2-6	15	CASCDTASGANVLTF
TRBV6-6	TRBJ2-7	15	CASSPRGAGVYEQYF
TRBV5-1	TRBJ2-1	16	CASSLVPGGTYNEQFF
TRBV20-1	TRBJ1-1	12	CSARAGGTEAFF
TRBV6-6	TRBJ1-5	15	CASVLDRGFNQPQHF
TRBV24-1	TRBJ2-1	15	CATSDNRGSYNEQFF
TRBV6-5	TRBJ2-3	15	CASSGGTGSTDTQYF